This T cell receptor beta chain was sequenced for a study of shared clonotypes between healthy human individuals. Profiling relied on immunoSEQ multiplex PCR, and the TCRdb table lists in-frame clones only, not all of them. The sample carries 2 million to 3 million clones, roughly 93% recorded once. This clone has a handful of counts. V lost 0 bases, J lost 9 bases, and 11 bases lay in between. The CDR3 spans 13 residues. The germline CDR1 and CDR2 sequences are MNHNY and SVGAGI (reference sequence). Sequenced material: naive CD4+ T cells from PBMCs. Subset here: CD45RA+ positively selected. The chain uses TRBV6-6 and TRBJ1-1; unclear D gene. The source of this sequence is a man aged 18 to 29 in good health. Some clones in this sample may be carry-over from other donors' samples. CDR3 coding DNA: TGTGCCAGCAGTTACTCGTCGGGCTCTCAAGCTTTCTTT. Translating it yields CASSYSSGSQAFF.